This TCR beta chain was sequenced during a study of shared clonotypes between healthy human individuals. Study-wide findings and caveats: The study sampled only blood, and tissue repertoires likely differ.

V lost 0 bases and J lost 6; bases outside the gene matches: 2. The germline gives CDR1 SGHDT, CDR2 YYEEEE. The length of the CDR3 is 14 residues. Profiling relied on immunoSEQ multiplex PCR, and the TCRdb table lists in-frame clones only, not all of them. Found here are about 1.5 million clones, roughly 96% of them singletons; the top ten hold 1% to 1.5%. Caucasian adults living in Nashville, Tennessee, provided all samples. In the case of this clone: As yet, its antigen is unknown.

J is TRBJ2-1 and V is TRBV5-6; TRBD1 aligns across 8 bases. Sequencing was carried out using naive CD4+ T cells sorted from blood. The subset denotes: CD45RA+ positively selected. This clonotype was sampled from a man younger than 40 in good health. The CDR3 loop is CASSLDRGSNEQFF. The CDR3, as DNA: TGTGCCAGCAGCTTGGACAGGGGGTCCAATGAGCAGTTCTTC.